The 13 T cell receptor beta chains presented below share a single source sample, sequenced in a study of Ad26.COV2.S vaccination and SARS-CoV-2 variants. The method was immunoSEQ multiplex PCR; TCRdb's version includes in-frame clones alone and lacks a portion of them. The table records about 410,000 clones, approximately 89% of them present only once. This sample's treatment: some 20 received Ad26.COV2.S at low or high dose, single or two shots; five or six received placebo; per-sample allocation not given. All samples were drawn on day 63, counting from the first vaccine or placebo injection. Source: peripheral blood, taken in a trial of Ad26.COV2.S vaccine versus placebo. These receptors all come from a person between 18 and 65 years old who received the Ad26.COV2.S COVID-19 vaccine or a placebo.

The rearrangement joins TRBV3-1 (or the pseudogene TRBV3-2) to TRBJ2-6; the D gene is possibly TRBD1 (5 bases). CDR3 length: 16 amino acids. V dropped 4 bases and J dropped 0 bases, with 10 bases sitting between them. The germline V gene has CDR1 LGHDT and CDR2 YNNKEL (reference sequence). CDR3 sequence (DNA): TGTGCCAGCAGCCCACCCAGGGCCTCTGGGGCCAACGTCCTGACTTTC. Amino acid sequence: CASSPPRASGANVLTF.

This chain joins TRBV24-1 and TRBJ2-1; D is perhaps TRBD1 or TRBD2 (5 bases each). The CDR3 extends over 13 amino acids. V dropped 9 bases and J dropped 3 bases, with 11 bases sitting between them. CDR1 is KGHDR, CDR2 SFDVKD, per germline. The CDR3 loop is CATRGRNYNEQFF. CDR3 nucleotide sequence: TGTGCCACCCGGGGACGGAACTACAATGAGCAGTTCTTC.

This clone showed up just once. This sequence joins TRBV11-2 and TRBJ2-7, with TRBD2 matching over 12 bases. The CDR3 consists of 14 residues. CDR1 and CDR2 (germline): SGHAT, FQNNGV. Trimming took 6 bases from V and 2 from J; bases not matched to a gene: 2. The CDR3 loop is CASSRTSGAYEQYF. As DNA, the CDR3 is TGTGCCAGCAGTCGGACTAGCGGGGCCTACGAGCAGTACTTC.

This chain connects TRBV3-1 (or the pseudogene TRBV3-2) to TRBJ1-4; D unresolved. Per germline, CDR1 LGHDT and CDR2 YNNKEL (reference sequence). There are 14 residues in the CDR3. Trimming shortened V by 2 bases and J by 8 bases, and 12 bases separated the two germline ends. CDR3 amino acids: CASSQSTGREKLFF. The CDR3 bases are TGTGCCAGCAGCCAATCGACGGGTAGGGAAAAACTGTTTTTT.

The chain combines TRBV7-3 with TRBJ2-5; possibly TRBD1 for D (6 bases). CDR3 length: 16 amino acids. Germline V CDR1 and CDR2: SGHTA, FQGTGA. With 4 bases removed from V and 2 bases from J, the gap between germline ends came to 17 bases. The CDR3 nucleotides read TGTGCCAGCAGCTCCCTGGGGGCGTTGGGACAAGAGACCCAGTACTTC. Encoded protein: CASSSLGALGQETQYF.

This chain uses TRBV30 with TRBJ1-5; D perhaps matches TRBD1 (6 bases). Deletions cut 0 bases from V and 4 bases from J, with 10 bases between. The CDR3 has 14 residues. CDR1 is GTSNPN, CDR2 SVGIG, per germline (reference sequence). The CDR3 nucleotides are TGTGCCTGGAGTGTAGCACAGGGTAATCAGCCCCAGCATTTT. It encodes CAWSVAQGNQPQHF.

The gene calls are TRBV7-8 and TRBJ1-2, with unresolved D. This CDR3 contains 13 residues. Germline V CDR1 and CDR2: SGHVS, FQNEAQ. Trimming took 4 bases from V and 4 from J, leaving 10 bases between them. The CDR3 spells CASSYGQTYGYTF. CDR3 in DNA: TGTGCCAGCAGCTACGGGCAGACCTATGGCTACACCTTC.

The chain is built from TRBV2 and TRBJ1-2; D is unclear. The CDR3 spans 16 residues. Germline assignment: CDR1 SNHLY and CDR2 FYNNEI. Between the trimmed V and J ends, which lost 9 bases and 0 bases, there was a span of 20 bases. The CDR3 spells CASLLRAYTSNYGYTF. CDR3 DNA sequence: TGTGCCAGTTTATTGAGAGCCTATACATCTAACTATGGCTACACCTTC.

This clone was recorded once. The chain employs TRBV5-4 and TRBJ2-5; possibly TRBD2 for D (6 bases). In germline, CDR1 is SGHNT, CDR2 YYREEE (reference sequence). The length of the CDR3 is 14 residues. V was clipped by 2 bases and J by 5 bases, with 13 bases between them. DNA of the CDR3: TGTGCCAGCAGCTTACTGGAGAGCGGGGAGACCCAGTACTTC. Translated: CASSLLESGETQYF. The variable domain in full, completed from reference TRBV5-4 and TRBJ2-5, reads ETGVTQSPTHLIKTRGQQVTLRCSSQSGHNTVSWYQQALGQGPQFIFQYYREEENGRGNFPPRFSGLQFPNYSSELNVNALELDDSALYLCASSLLESGETQYFGPGTRLLVL.

This chain uses TRBV9 with TRBJ2-2, with D possibly TRBD2 on 5 matching bases. This CDR3 is 15 amino acids long. V was trimmed by 4 bases and J by 7 bases, leaving 17 bases between them. Germline assignment: CDR1 SGDLS and CDR2 YYNGEE. CDR3 sequence reads: CASSSTRGAFGELFF. The DNA for the CDR3 is TGTGCCAGCAGCTCTACCCGGGGAGCTTTCGGGGAGCTGTTTTTT.

The rearrangement links TRBV12-3 or TRBV12-4 to TRBJ1-2; D remains ambiguous. V lost 10 bases to trimming and J lost 5 bases, with 14 bases between them. This CDR3 contains 12 residues. The CDR3 coding sequence is TGTGCCACCTCTCAAGGGATTTATGGCTACACCTTC. Translation gives CATSQGIYGYTF.

This clone was observed once. This rearrangement joins TRBV3-1 (or the pseudogene TRBV3-2) to TRBJ2-7, with 11 bases that match TRBD2. Looked up from germline, CDR1 is LGHDT and CDR2 is YNNKEL (reference sequence). J lost 3 bases, V lost 1 base, and 2 bases had no gene match. The CDR3 sequence is 15 residues long. For the CDR3, the DNA is TGTGCCAGCAGCCAAGTGGGACTAGCGGACTACGAGCAGTACTTC. This codes for CASSQVGLADYEQYF.

The CDR3 loop reads CASSQTNYGYTF. Written as DNA, the CDR3 is TGTGCCAGCAGCCAAACTAACTATGGCTACACCTTC. V is TRBV7-9 and J is TRBJ1-2; D gene ambiguous. The CDR3 is made up of 12 amino acids. Per the germline V gene, CDR1 is SEHNR and CDR2 is FQNEAQ (reference sequence). V gave up 5 bases and J gave up 0 bases, with 4 bases separating them.